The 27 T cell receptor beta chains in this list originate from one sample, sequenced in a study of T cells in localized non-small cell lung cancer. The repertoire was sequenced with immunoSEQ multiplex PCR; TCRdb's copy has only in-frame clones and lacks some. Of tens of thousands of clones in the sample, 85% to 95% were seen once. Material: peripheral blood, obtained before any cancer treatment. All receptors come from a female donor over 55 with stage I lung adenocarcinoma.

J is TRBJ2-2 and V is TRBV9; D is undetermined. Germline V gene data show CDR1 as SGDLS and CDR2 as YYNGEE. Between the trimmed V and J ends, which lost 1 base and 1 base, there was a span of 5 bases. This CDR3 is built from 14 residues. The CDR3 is CASSVKLNTGELFF. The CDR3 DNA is TGTGCCAGCAGCGTAAAGTTGAACACCGGGGAGCTGTTTTTT.

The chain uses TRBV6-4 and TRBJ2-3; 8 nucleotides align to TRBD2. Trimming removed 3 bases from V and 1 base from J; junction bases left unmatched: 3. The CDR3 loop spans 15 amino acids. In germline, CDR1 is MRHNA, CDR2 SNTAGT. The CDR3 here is CASSEAAGGTDTQYF. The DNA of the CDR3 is TGTGCCAGCAGTGAGGCAGCGGGGGGCACAGATACGCAGTATTTT.

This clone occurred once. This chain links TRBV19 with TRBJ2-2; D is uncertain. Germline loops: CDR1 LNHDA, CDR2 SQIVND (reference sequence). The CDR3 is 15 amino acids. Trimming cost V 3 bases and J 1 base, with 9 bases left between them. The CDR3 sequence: CASSIGSMNTGELFF. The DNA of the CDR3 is TGTGCCAGTAGTATCGGATCCATGAACACCGGGGAGCTGTTTTTT.

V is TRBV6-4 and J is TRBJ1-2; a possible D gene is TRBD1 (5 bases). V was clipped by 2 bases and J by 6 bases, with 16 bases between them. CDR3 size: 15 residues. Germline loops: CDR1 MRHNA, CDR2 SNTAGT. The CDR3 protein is CASSDGAAKWNGYTF. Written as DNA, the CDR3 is TGTGCCAGCAGTGACGGGGCAGCCAAATGGAATGGCTACACCTTC.

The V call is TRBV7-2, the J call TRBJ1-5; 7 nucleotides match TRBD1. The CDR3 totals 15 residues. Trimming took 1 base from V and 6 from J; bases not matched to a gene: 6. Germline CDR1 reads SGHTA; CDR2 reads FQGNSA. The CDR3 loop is CASSLDGTVSQPQHF. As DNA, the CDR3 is TGTGCCAGCAGCTTAGACGGGACAGTTAGTCAGCCCCAGCATTTT.

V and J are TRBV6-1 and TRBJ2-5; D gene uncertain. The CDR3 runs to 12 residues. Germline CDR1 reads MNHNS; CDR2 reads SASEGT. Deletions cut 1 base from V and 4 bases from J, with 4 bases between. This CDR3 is CASSEDGETQYF. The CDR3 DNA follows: TGTGCCAGCAGTGAAGATGGAGAGACCCAGTACTTC.

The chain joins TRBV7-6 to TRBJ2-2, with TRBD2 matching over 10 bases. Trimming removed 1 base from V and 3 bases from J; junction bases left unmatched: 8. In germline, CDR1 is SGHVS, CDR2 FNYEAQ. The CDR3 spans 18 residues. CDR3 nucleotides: TGTGCCAGCAGCTTAGGGAGCGGGGGGGCCGGAGACACCGGGGAGCTGTTTTTT. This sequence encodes CASSLGSGGAGDTGELFF.

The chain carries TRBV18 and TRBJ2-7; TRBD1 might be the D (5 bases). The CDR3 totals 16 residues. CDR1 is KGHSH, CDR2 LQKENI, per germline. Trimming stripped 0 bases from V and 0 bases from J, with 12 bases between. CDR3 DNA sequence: TGTGCCAGCTCACCACCGGGGCAGTCGCCCTCCTACGAGCAGTACTTC. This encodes CASSPPGQSPSYEQYF.

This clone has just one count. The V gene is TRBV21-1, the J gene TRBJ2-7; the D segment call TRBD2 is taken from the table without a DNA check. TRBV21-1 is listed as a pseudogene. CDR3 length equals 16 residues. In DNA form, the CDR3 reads TGTGCCAGCAGCAAAGCGCGGGGAGGGAGAACCTACGAGCAGTACGTC. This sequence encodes CASSKARGGRTYEQYV.

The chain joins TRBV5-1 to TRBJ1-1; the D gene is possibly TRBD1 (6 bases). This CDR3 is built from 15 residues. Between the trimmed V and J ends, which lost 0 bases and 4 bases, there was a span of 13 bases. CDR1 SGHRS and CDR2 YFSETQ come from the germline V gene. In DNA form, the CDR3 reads TGCGCCAGCAGCTTGGTGAAGGGAGGGGGCACTGAAGCTTTCTTT. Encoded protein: CASSLVKGGGTEAFF.

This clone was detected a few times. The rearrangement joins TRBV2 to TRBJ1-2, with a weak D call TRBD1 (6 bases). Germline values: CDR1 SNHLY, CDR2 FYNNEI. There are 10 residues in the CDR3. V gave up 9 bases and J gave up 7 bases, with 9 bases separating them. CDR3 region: CASGGAGYTF. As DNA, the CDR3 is TGTGCCAGTGGGGGGGCTGGCTACACCTTC.

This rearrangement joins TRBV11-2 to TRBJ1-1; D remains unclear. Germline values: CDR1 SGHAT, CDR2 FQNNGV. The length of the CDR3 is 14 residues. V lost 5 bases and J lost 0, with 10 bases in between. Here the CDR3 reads CASSPLGLNTEAFF. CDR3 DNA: TGTGCCAGCAGCCCCCTCGGGTTGAACACTGAAGCTTTCTTT.

CDR3 protein: CASSLVDNYEQYF. The CDR3 bases are TGTGCCAGCAGCTTGGTGGATAACTACGAGCAGTACTTC. The V call is TRBV5-6, the J call TRBJ2-7; no clear D. Trimming pared 0 bases from V and 3 bases from J, leaving 7 bases between. The germline V gene encodes CDR1 SGHDT and CDR2 YYEEEE. This CDR3 is 13 amino acids long.

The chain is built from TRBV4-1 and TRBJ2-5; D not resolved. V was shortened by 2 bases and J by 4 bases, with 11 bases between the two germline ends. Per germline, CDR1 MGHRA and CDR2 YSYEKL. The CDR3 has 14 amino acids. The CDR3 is CASSQLLWGETQYF. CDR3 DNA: TGCGCCAGCAGCCAACTCCTCTGGGGAGAGACCCAGTACTTC.

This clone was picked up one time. Here the CDR3 reads CASSRTTGTGGSPLHF. DNA of the CDR3: TGTGCCAGCAGCCGGACAACCGGGACAGGGGGTTCACCCCTCCACTTT. This chain connects TRBV7-9 to TRBJ1-6, with 11 bases aligning to TRBD1. Trimming took 5 bases from V and 9 from J; bases not matched to a gene: 9. Germline CDR1 is SEHNR and CDR2 is FQNEAQ (reference sequence). This CDR3 has 16 residues.

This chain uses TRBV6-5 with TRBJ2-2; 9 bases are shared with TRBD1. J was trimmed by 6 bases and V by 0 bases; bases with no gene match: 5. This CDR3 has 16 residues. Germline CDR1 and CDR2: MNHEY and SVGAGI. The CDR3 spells CASSYSKGQGAGELFF. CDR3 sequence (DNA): TGTGCCAGCAGTTACTCGAAGGGACAGGGAGCCGGGGAGCTGTTTTTT.

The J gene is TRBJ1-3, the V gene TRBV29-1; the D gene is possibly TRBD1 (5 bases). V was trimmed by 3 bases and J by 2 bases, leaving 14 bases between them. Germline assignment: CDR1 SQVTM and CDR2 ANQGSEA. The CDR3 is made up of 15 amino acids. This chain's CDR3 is CSVENGAETGNTIYF. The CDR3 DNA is TGCAGCGTTGAGAACGGGGCCGAAACTGGAAACACCATATATTTT.

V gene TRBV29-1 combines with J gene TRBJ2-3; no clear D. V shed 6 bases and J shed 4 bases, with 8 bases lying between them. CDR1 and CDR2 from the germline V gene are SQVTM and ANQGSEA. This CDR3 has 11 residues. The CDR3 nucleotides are TGCAGCGTCGCGACCTCAGATACGCAGTATTTT. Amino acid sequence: CSVATSDTQYF.

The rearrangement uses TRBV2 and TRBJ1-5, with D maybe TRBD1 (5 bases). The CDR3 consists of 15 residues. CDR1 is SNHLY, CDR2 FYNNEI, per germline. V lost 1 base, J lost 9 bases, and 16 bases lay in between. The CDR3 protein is CASSEGQGPRGPQHF. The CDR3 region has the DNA TGTGCCAGCAGTGAAGGGCAGGGTCCCCGAGGGCCCCAGCATTTT.

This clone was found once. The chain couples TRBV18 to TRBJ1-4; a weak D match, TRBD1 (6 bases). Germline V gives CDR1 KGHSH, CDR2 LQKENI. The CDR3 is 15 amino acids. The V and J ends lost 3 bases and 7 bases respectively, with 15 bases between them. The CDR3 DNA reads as TGTGCCAGCTCACCGTCGACAGGTGCGGGTGAAAAACTGTTTTTT. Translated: CASSPSTGAGEKLFF. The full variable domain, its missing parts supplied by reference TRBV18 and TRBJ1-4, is NAGVMQNPRHLVRRRGQEARLRCSPMKGHSHVYWYRQLPEEGLKFMVYLQKENIIDESGMPKERFSAEFPKEGPSILRIQQVVRGDSAAYFCASSPSTGAGEKLFFGSGTQLSVL.

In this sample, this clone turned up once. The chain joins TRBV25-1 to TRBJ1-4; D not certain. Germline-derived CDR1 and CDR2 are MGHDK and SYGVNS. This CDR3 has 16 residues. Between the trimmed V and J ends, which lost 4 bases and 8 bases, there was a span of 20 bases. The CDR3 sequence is CASSVQVQVRLEKLFF. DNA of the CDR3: TGTGCCAGCAGTGTTCAAGTTCAGGTTCGTCTCGAAAAACTGTTTTTT. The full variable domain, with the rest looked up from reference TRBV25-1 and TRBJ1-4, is EADIYQTPRYLVIGTGKKITLECSQTMGHDKMYWYQQDPGMELHLIHYSYGVNSTEKGDLSSESTVSRIRTEHFPLTLESARPSHTSQYLCASSVQVQVRLEKLFFGSGTQLSVL.

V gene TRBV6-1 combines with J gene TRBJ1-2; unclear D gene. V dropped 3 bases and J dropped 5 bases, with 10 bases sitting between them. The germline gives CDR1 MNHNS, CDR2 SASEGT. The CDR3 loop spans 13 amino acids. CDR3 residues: CASSDFGLYGYTF. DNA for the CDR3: TGTGCCAGCAGTGACTTTGGGTTGTATGGCTACACCTTC.

The CDR3 loop is CASSYSDRRPYEQYF. In DNA, the CDR3 is TGTGCCAGCAGTTATTCGGACAGGCGTCCCTACGAGCAGTACTTC. The chain employs TRBV6-5 and TRBJ2-7; 7 bases are shared with TRBD1. Germline loops: CDR1 MNHEY, CDR2 SVGAGI. The CDR3 loop spans 15 amino acids. V trimming: 3 bases; J trimming: 2 bases; junction bases outside the gene matches: 7.

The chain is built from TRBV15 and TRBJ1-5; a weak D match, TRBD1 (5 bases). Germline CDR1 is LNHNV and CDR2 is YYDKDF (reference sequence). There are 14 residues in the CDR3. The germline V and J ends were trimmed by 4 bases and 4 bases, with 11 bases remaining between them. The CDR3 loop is CATSKIGGNQPQHF. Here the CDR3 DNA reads TGTGCCACCAGCAAAATTGGGGGTAATCAGCCCCAGCATTTT.

The CDR3 DNA follows: TGTGCCAGTAGTCCCCAGGGTCAGTTCACTGAAGCTTTCTTT. Its protein product is CASSPQGQFTEAFF. The chain carries TRBV19 and TRBJ1-1, with D possibly matching TRBD1 (5 bases). The CDR3 contains 14 residues. Trimming left V 5 bases short and J 4 bases short, with 14 bases between. Germline CDR1 is LNHDA and CDR2 is SQIVND (reference sequence).

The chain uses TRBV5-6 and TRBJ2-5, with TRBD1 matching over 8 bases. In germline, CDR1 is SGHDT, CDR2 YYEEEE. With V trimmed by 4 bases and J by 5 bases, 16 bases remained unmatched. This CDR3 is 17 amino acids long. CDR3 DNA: TGTGCCAGCAGCCCCACCCTGGGACAGGCCCGCGGGGAGACCCAGTACTTC. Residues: CASSPTLGQARGETQYF.

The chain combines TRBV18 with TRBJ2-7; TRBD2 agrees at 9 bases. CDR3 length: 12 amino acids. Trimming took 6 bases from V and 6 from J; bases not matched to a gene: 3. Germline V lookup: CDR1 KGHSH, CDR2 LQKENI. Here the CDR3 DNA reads TGTGCCAGCTCCTCGCGGGGGGGCGAGCAGTACGTC. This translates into CASSSRGGEQYV.